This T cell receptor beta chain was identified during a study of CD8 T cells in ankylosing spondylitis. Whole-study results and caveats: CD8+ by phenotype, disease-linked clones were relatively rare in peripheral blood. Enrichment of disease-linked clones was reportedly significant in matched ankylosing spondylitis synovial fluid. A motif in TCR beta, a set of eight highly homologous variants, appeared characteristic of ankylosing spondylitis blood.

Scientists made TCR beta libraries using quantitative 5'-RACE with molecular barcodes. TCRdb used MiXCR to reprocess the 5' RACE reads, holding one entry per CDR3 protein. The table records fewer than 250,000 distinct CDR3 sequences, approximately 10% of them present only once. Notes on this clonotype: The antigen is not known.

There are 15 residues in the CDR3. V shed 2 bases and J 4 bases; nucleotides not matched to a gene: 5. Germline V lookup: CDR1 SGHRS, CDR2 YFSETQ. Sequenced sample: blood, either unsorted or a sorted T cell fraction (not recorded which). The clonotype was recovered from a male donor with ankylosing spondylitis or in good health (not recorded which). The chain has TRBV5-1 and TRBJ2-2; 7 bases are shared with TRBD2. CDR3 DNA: TGCGCCAGCAGCTTCCCCCTAGCGGCCACCGGGGAGCTGTTTTTT. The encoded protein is CASSFPLAATGELFF.